This T cell receptor (beta chain) was retrieved from a study of shared clonotypes between healthy human individuals (dated by TCRdb to 2018 to 2020). Regarding the complete study: The cohort comprised a couple of women and a few men aged 18 to 49 years. For each donor, CD4 naive and CD4 memory were each run on three plates, CD8 naive on two plates, and CD8 memory on one plate. Blood TCR repertoires of about five healthy adults were deeply sequenced to estimate repertoire size and the extent of clonotype sharing between individuals. To increase sequencing depth and limit assay-specific biases, TCR repertoire library preparation and sequencing were carried out by different laboratories using diverse techniques. Each donor's leukapheresis produced roughly between roughly 0.94 and 9.5 billion PBMCs.

Using the deep immunoSEQ assay, TCR CDR3 regions were amplified from genomic DNA by multiplex PCR. Extracted genomic DNA from each cell subset was spread evenly across all wells of several immunoSEQ 96-well plates, with each plate serving as a replicate. For sorted subsets, 200 ng of genomic DNA, equivalent to some 30,000 T cell genomes, went into each replicate PCR. Purified libraries were quantified with a Qubit 3.0 fluorometer, sized on a Bioanalyzer 2100, and re-quantified with the KAPA Library Quantification kit. Each immunoSEQ 96-well plate was sequenced on its own single-read 150-cycle Illumina NextSeq 550 flow cell. The source study handled its data this way. The immunoSEQ output contained only junctional sequences without quality scores, so filtering could not match that applied to full-length reads. Sequences were annotated with PyIR, a Python wrapper for IgBLAST v1.9, and V/J genes and CDR3 were assigned using IMGT germline references. Any read was removed if the V/J assignment was weak (E-value above 1e-6), the CDR3 was missing, or the read contained stop codons, out-of-frame junctions, or ambiguous translated residues. V3J clonotypes were defined as sequences sharing the same inferred V gene, J gene, and CDR3 amino acid sequence. Percentage overlap between repertoires was computed as shared unique clonotypes divided by the size of the smaller repertoire. Repertoire richness was assessed with RTK rarefaction, the Chao1 estimator, and Recon v2.1 estimates of unobserved clonotypes. For all TCRbeta clonotypes obtained by the gDNA method from a few donors, generation probabilities were computed with OLGA. Drawn from immuneACCESS, this table holds only the in-frame rearrangements with V and J called that TCRdb kept. Clones are partly lost; checked studies trace under half to an unresolved V gene and leave the rest unexplained. V and J calls and clone size are as listed in that table; D and trimming were resolved from the DNA. Within this sample are some 740,000 clones, with over 90% of them counted one time only. The leading ten clones occupy less than 25% of the sample.

The CDR3 holds 15 amino acids from the cysteine to the phenylalanine. Kept here is only the CDR3 DNA, which spans 45 bases and is read in frame from base 1. Based on the germline V gene, the CDR1 and CDR2 sequences are MNHNS and SASEGT. Trimming takes 10 bases off V and 3 bases off J; junction bases not matched to a gene: 10. CD8 naive samples consisted of CD45RO-negative cells that were positively selected for CCR7, yielding a CD45RA+CCR7+ population without TemRA cells. Donors were healthy HIV-negative adults with no recently reported acute infections or vaccinations. All donors were Caucasian adults living in Nashville, Tennessee, USA. After blood collection by leukapheresis, PBMCs were isolated using Ficoll-Histopaque density gradient centrifugation and then cryopreserved in the vapor phase of liquid nitrogen. Purity and quantity of every magnetically sorted T cell population were checked by analytical flow cytometry. From each sorted fraction, genomic DNA was isolated and quantified by UV absorbance on a Nanodrop 2000c.

Study-level results and caveats: Pairwise subsampling led to the expectation that sequencing depth would affect the degree of clonotype sharing among donors. Rarefaction of sorted-subset datasets indicated incomplete sequencing despite the large sequencing depth. Only blood was sampled, and tissue TCR repertoires likely differ from those in blood. Higher generation probabilities were observed for clonotypes shared by all four sorted-subset donors than for non-shared clonotypes. The genetic and exposure-history diversity represented was limited by the small number of donors. About 5% of naive CD4, 3% to 3.5% of naive CD8, 2.3% of memory CD4, and 0.4% of memory CD8 clonotypes were shared across several donors. Estimated clonotype richness was generally larger for naive than for memory subsets.

Points on this clone: Its antigen target is currently unknown. The input lacks base qualities; no much larger clone sits a single base away.

This TCR came from a young man in good health. The specimen was naive CD8+ T cells sorted from blood. The sample's cell subset or site, from its label and the paper: CD45RA+CCR7+. Here the chain combines TRBV6-1 and TRBJ2-2, with 8 middle bases fitting TRBD1. The sequenced DNA: TGTGCCACAGAGACTGGGACAGGCTACACCGGGGAGCTGTTTTTT. Its translation reads: CATETGTGYTGELFF.